These T cell receptor beta chains were read from a single sample in a study of blood T cell repertoires in COVID-19. The method was immunoSEQ multiplex PCR; TCRdb's version includes in-frame clones alone and lacks a portion of them. The sample lists 150,000 to 180,000 clones, about 80% occurring once. The sequencing input was peripheral blood. The receptors were sampled from a woman in her sixties or seventies with COVID-19, enrolled during active disease. CDR3s include the opening cysteine and the closing phenylalanine or tryptophan. D genes are given only for firm matches. Clone size is shown for a subset of rows, as once, few, many or a class of expanded clone.

clone_size,j_call,d_call,v_call,cdr3_nt,cdr3_aa
NA,TRBJ2-5,TRBD2,TRBV10-3,TGTGCCATCGGGACTAGCGGGGGAAGTCCCGGGACCCAGTACTTC,CAIGTSGGSPGTQYF
NA,TRBJ2-6,TRBD2,TRBV7-8,TGTGCCAGCAGCTCCCGGGGGGGGGCTGGGGCCAACGTCCTGACTTTC,CASSSRGGAGANVLTF
few,TRBJ1-1,TRBD1,TRBV9,TGTGCCAGCAGCTTCCAGGACAGGGGGCTGAACACTGAAGCTTTCTTT,CASSFQDRGLNTEAFF
NA,TRBJ1-3,TRBD1,TRBV18,TGTGCCAGCTCACTACCGGGACAGGGAAACACCATATATTTT,CASSLPGQGNTIYF
NA,TRBJ1-1,NA,TRBV7-9,TGTGCCAGCAGCCCGGACAGTTGGAGTACGGATGACACTGAAGCTTTCTTT,CASSPDSWSTDDTEAFF
NA,TRBJ2-7,NA,TRBV6-5,TGTGCCACCCTACAGGATCGCCTCCACGAGCAGTACTTC,CATLQDRLHEQYF
NA,TRBJ2-6,NA,TRBV27,TGTGCCAGCAGTTTGAAGCAGGCCAACGTCCTGACTTTC,CASSLKQANVLTF
few,TRBJ2-7,TRBD2,TRBV4-2,TGTGCCAGCAGCCAGGAGCGGGACTTCTCCTACGAGCAGTACTTC,CASSQERDFSYEQYF
few,TRBJ2-5,NA,TRBV12-3/TRBV12-4,TGTGCCAGCAGCTGGAGAGACCAAGAGACCCAGTACTTC,CASSWRDQETQYF
NA,TRBJ1-3,NA,TRBV12-3/TRBV12-4,TGTGCCAGCAAGGTGTACTCGGGGGACACCATATATTTT,CASKVYSGDTIYF
NA,TRBJ2-1,NA,TRBV6-5,TGTGCCAGCAGAATTAACAATGAGCAGTTCTTC,CASRINNEQFF
NA,TRBJ1-3,NA,TRBV7-2,TGTGCCAGCAGCTTAGGAGGGAGTAAACTTAACACCATATATTTT,CASSLGGSKLNTIYF
NA,TRBJ2-5,TRBD1,TRBV24-1,TGTGCCACCAGTGACCCGGACAGGGTGGAGACCCAGTACTTC,CATSDPDRVETQYF
NA,TRBJ1-6,TRBD1,TRBV6-5,TGTGCCAGCAGTTACTCGACAGGGGGCACGGATTCACCCCTCCACTTT,CASSYSTGGTDSPLHF
NA,TRBJ2-6,TRBD1,TRBV5-1,TGCGCCAGCAGCTTTGCGGGACAGGGGACGTCTGGGGCCAACGTCCTGACTTTC,CASSFAGQGTSGANVLTF
NA,TRBJ2-3,NA,TRBV7-3,TGTGCCAGCAGCCTGGGGCAGCTAGCGTATGGTACAGATACGCAGTATTTT,CASSLGQLAYGTDTQYF
few,TRBJ1-5,NA,TRBV2,TGTGCCAGCAAACCAGGGGCTATTAGCAATCAGCCCCAGCATTTT,CASKPGAISNQPQHF